The sequence of this T cell receptor beta chain was determined in a study of shared clonotypes between healthy human individuals. This clone was recorded only once. CD45RO-negative CD8 cells positively selected for CCR7 made up the naive population, which excluded terminally differentiated effector memory CD45RA+ cells. V gave up 0 bases and J gave up 3 bases, with 15 bases separating them. This CDR3 has 16 amino acids. Per germline, CDR1 SEHNR and CDR2 FQNEAQ (reference sequence). Clones were read by immunoSEQ multiplex PCR, and TCRdb kept only the in-frame ones, dropping some. Of 1.5 million to 2.5 million clones in the sample, 85% to 95% were seen once.

Source material: naive CD8+ T cells sorted from blood. The chain employs TRBV7-9 and TRBJ2-7; D may match TRBD1 or TRBD2 (5 bases each). This receptor was identified in a young man in good health. For the CDR3, the DNA is TGTGCCAGCAGCTTAGCTCCAGGGACCTCTCTCTACGAGCAGTACTTC. Translation gives CASSLAPGTSLYEQYF. The full variable domain, its missing parts supplied by reference TRBV7-9 and TRBJ2-7, is DTGVSQNPRHKITKRGQNVTFRCDPISEHNRLYWYRQTLGQGPEFLTYFQNEAQLEKSRLLSDRFSAERPKGSFSTLEIQRTEQGDSAMYLCASSLAPGTSLYEQYFGPGTRLTVT.